Listed below are T cell receptor beta chains from one sample, sequenced in a study of blood T cells in healthy people across ages. TCRdb re-analysed the 5' RACE reads in MiXCR, keeping a single row per CDR3 protein. The profile shows about 800,000 distinct CDR3 sequences, more than 45% of them singletons. The sequenced sample was blood. The receptors shown here come from a man aged 25 to 45 in good health. Each CDR3 is given with its conserved first and last residue. Fields, in order: clone size, D gene, J gene, V gene, CDR3 protein, CDR3 DNA. A D gene is named only where the DNA matches it firmly. Some rows have no size entry. The others give once, few or many, or a class for an expanded clone.

>NA|NA|TRBJ2-5|TRBV20-1
CSAPAMGGETQYF
TGCAGTGCTCCCGCCATGGGGGGAGAGACCCAGTACTTC
>once|NA|TRBJ2-2|TRBV4-1
CASRQQGTGELFF
TGCGCCAGCAGACAACAGGGCACCGGGGAGCTGTTTTTT
>once|NA|TRBJ2-7|TRBV25-1
CASGEQVHEQYF
TGTGCCAGCGGTGAACAGGTTCACGAGCAGTACTTC
>NA|NA|TRBJ2-7|TRBV28
CASSLLRSSSSEQYF
TGTGCCAGCAGTTTACTCCGGAGCAGCTCGAGCGAGCAGTACTTC
>NA|NA|TRBJ2-3|TRBV20-1
CSARDHRVGTDTQYF
TGCAGTGCTAGAGACCACAGGGTGGGAACAGATACGCAGTATTTT
>NA|TRBD1|TRBJ2-5|TRBV9
CASSVGDRAPETQYF
TGTGCCAGCAGCGTAGGGGACAGGGCCCCAGAGACCCAGTACTTC
>NA|NA|TRBJ1-2|TRBV12-3/TRBV12-4
CASSLPGWGPNYGYTF
TGTGCCAGCAGTCTCCCTGGGTGGGGGCCTAACTATGGCTACACCTTC
>NA|NA|TRBJ2-5|TRBV18
CASSQRDSPQETQYF
TGTGCCAGCTCGCAGCGCGACAGTCCCCAAGAGACCCAGTACTTC
>NA|NA|TRBJ2-7|TRBV7-2
CASSLVGIDGGNNEQYF
TGTGCCAGCAGCTTAGTAGGAATCGACGGGGGTAACAATGAGCAGTACTTC
>NA|NA|TRBJ2-6|TRBV2
CASRLRGAGANVLTF
TGTGCCAGCAGGCTCAGGGGGGCTGGGGCCAACGTCCTGACTTTC
>NA|NA|TRBJ1-6|TRBV25-1
CASTQGLDHNSPLHF
TGTGCCAGCACCCAGGGCCTCGACCATAATTCACCCCTCCACTTT
>NA|NA|TRBJ2-7|TRBV7-2
CASSLTGAPYEQYF
TGTGCCAGCAGCTTAACGGGGGCCCCCTACGAGCAGTACTTC
>NA|NA|TRBJ2-7|TRBV21-1
CASSKGLAGKLEDRDEQYF
TGTGCCAGCAGCAAAGGGCTAGCGGGAAAGCTTGAGGATCGTGACGAGCAGTACTTC
>NA|NA|TRBJ2-5|TRBV7-2
CASSLLQGVKTQYF
TGTGCCAGCAGCTTACTGCAGGGCGTTAAGACCCAGTACTTC
>NA|NA|TRBJ2-7|TRBV6-5
CASRVIRNPAYEQYF
TGTGCCAGCAGAGTTATTCGAAACCCTGCCTACGAGCAGTACTTC
>NA|NA|TRBJ2-3|TRBV12-3/TRBV12-4
CASKQIATDTQYF
TGTGCCAGCAAACAGATAGCGACAGATACGCAGTATTTT
>NA|TRBD2|TRBJ2-7|TRBV9
CASSVGGRASYEQYF
TGCGCCAGCAGCGTAGGTGGGAGGGCCTCCTACGAGCAGTACTTC
>once|NA|TRBJ1-4|TRBV2
CASSEAGAGEFGEKLFF
TGTGCCAGCAGTGAAGCGGGGGCAGGGGAGTTCGGTGAAAAACTGTTTTTT
>once|TRBD1|TRBJ1-2|TRBV3-1
CASSQGQGMNYGYTF
TGTGCCAGCAGCCAAGGACAGGGGATGAACTATGGCTACACCTTC
>NA|NA|TRBJ2-5|TRBV18
CASSSQQASQETQYF
TGTGCCAGCTCATCACAACAGGCTTCCCAAGAGACCCAGTACTTC
>NA|NA|TRBJ2-1|TRBV7-9
CASSLAGSYYNEQFF
TGTGCCAGCAGCTTGGCGGGGTCGTATTACAATGAGCAGTTCTTC
>NA|TRBD1|TRBJ1-1|TRBV13
CASSLPLTWTGDRTAEAFF
TGTGCCAGCAGCTTACCTCTAACCTGGACAGGGGACCGCACTGCTGAAGCTTTCTTT
>few|TRBD1|TRBJ2-7|TRBV4-3
CASSQDSTGLPEQYF
TGCGCCAGCAGCCAAGATTCGACAGGGCTTCCCGAGCAGTACTTC
>NA|NA|TRBJ2-7|TRBV29-1
CSVEDSQAYDEQYF
TGCAGCGTTGAAGATTCGCAGGCGTACGACGAGCAGTACTTC
>NA|NA|TRBJ2-5|TRBV18
CASSPDQQETQYF
TGTGCCAGCTCACCAGACCAGCAAGAGACCCAGTACTTC
>few|NA|TRBJ2-7|TRBV29-1
CSVSWTVSSYEQYF
TGCAGCGTGAGCTGGACGGTTAGCTCCTACGAGCAGTACTTC
>few|TRBD2|TRBJ2-7|TRBV5-1
CASSLGGTSPSYEQYF
TGCGCCAGCAGCTTGGGAGGGACTAGCCCTTCCTACGAGCAGTACTTC
>NA|NA|TRBJ1-6|TRBV10-3
CANRGDFGSPLHF
TGTGCCAACCGGGGGGATTTTGGATCACCCCTCCACTTT
>NA|TRBD1|TRBJ2-5|TRBV2
CASSAVRGPETQYF
TGTGCCAGCAGTGCTGTCAGGGGGCCTGAGACCCAGTACTTC
>few|TRBD2|TRBJ2-7|TRBV28
CASSPRTSGRRQYF
TGTGCCAGCAGTCCCAGGACTAGCGGGAGAAGGCAGTACTTC
>few|TRBD1|TRBJ2-1|TRBV28
CASNQPGQQPNEQFF
TGTGCCAGCAATCAACCGGGACAGCAACCCAATGAGCAGTTCTTC
>many|TRBD2|TRBJ2-4|TRBV7-8
CASSLVLSGREGAKNIQYF
TGTGCCAGCAGCTTAGTCTTGAGCGGGAGAGAGGGAGCCAAAAACATTCAGTACTTC
>many|NA|TRBJ2-3|TRBV24-1
CATSDASGSSLAQYF
TGTGCCACCAGTGATGCTTCCGGGAGCTCACTTGCGCAGTATTTT
>NA|TRBD1|TRBJ1-2|TRBV20-1
CSASQATGGLNYGYTF
TGCAGTGCTAGCCAAGCCACAGGGGGCCTGAACTATGGCTACACCTTC
>NA|TRBD1|TRBJ2-5|TRBV6-6
CASSRDRGKGETQYF
TGTGCCAGCAGTCGGGACAGGGGGAAGGGAGAGACCCAGTACTTC
>NA|TRBD2|TRBJ2-3|TRBV7-2
CASGWSSGGGDTQYF
TGTGCCAGCGGCTGGTCTAGCGGGGGGGGAGATACGCAGTATTTT
>once|NA|TRBJ1-2|TRBV20-1
CSQGGVDGYTF
TGCAGTCAAGGTGGGGTAGACGGCTACACCTTC
>many|NA|TRBJ2-7|TRBV10-3
CAISESGEMAYEQYF
TGTGCCATCAGTGAGTCGGGGGAGATGGCCTACGAGCAGTACTTC
>NA|NA|TRBJ2-7|TRBV7-9
CASSPPAPNPQYF
TGTGCCAGCAGCCCCCCCGCGCCGAATCCACAGTACTTC
>NA|NA|TRBJ2-3|TRBV20-1
CSALGRGGAASTDTQYF
TGCAGTGCCCTAGGGCGGGGCGGAGCCGCTAGCACAGATACGCAGTATTTT
>NA|NA|TRBJ2-4|TRBV5-1
CASSAGTAKNIQYF
TGCGCCAGCAGCGCCGGGACAGCCAAAAACATTCAGTACTTC
>NA|TRBD2|TRBJ2-1|TRBV7-2
CASLGAGYNEQFF
TGTGCCAGCCTCGGAGCGGGATACAATGAGCAGTTCTTC
>few|TRBD2|TRBJ2-7|TRBV12-3/TRBV12-4
CASSSTSGVLEQYF
TGTGCCAGCAGTTCGACTAGCGGGGTCCTGGAGCAGTACTTC
>NA|TRBD1|TRBJ1-2|TRBV7-2
CASSEGGAYGYTF
TGTGCCAGCAGCGAAGGGGGCGCTTATGGCTACACCTTC
>many|TRBD2|TRBJ2-5|TRBV7-2
CASRTQSGLAKGMGETQYF
TGTGCCAGCAGGACACAATCCGGACTAGCGAAGGGTATGGGAGAGACCCAGTACTTC
>NA|NA|TRBJ2-1|TRBV30
CAWSLLGRPGGEQFF
TGTGCCTGGAGTTTGTTAGGCCGCCCCGGTGGAGAGCAGTTCTTC
>NA|TRBD2|TRBJ2-5|TRBV5-1
CASSGGEVEETQYF
TGCGCCAGCAGCGGGGGGGAGGTCGAAGAGACCCAGTACTTC
>NA|NA|TRBJ2-1|TRBV7-2
CASSLIVGGGGNEQFF
TGTGCCAGCAGCTTAATTGTAGGGGGAGGGGGGAATGAGCAGTTCTTC